These T cell receptor beta chains were read from a single sample in a study of neurological immune-mediated disorders. MiXCR was run by TCRdb on the 5' RACE reads, yielding one entry per CDR3 protein. The sample includes 60,000 to 85,000 distinct CDR3 sequences, roughly 5.6% of them seen just once. The sequencing input was PBMCs. The source is a man aged 18 to 35 with multiple sclerosis. CDR3s include the opening cysteine and the closing phenylalanine or tryptophan. The D gene is left open where the match is weak. Clone size is not always given. Where it is, it says once, few, many or a class for expanded clones.

clone_size	v_call	d_call	j_call	cdr3_nt	cdr3_aa
.	TRBV6-5	.	TRBJ2-1	TGTGCCAGCAGTTACAAGGGGGTAGGTTACGAGCAGTTCTTC	CASSYKGVGYEQFF
few	TRBV7-2	.	TRBJ2-3	TGTGCCAGCAGCTTATTACCCCTATCGGGAGATACGCAGTATTTT	CASSLLPLSGDTQYF
.	TRBV27	TRBD1	TRBJ1-4	TGTGCCAGCAGTGCGATACAGGGGAACGAAAAACTGTTTTTT	CASSAIQGNEKLFF
many	TRBV7-2	.	TRBJ1-6	TGTGCCAGCAGCCCCCAGGCAGGGTTTTCACCCCTCCACTTT	CASSPQAGFSPLHF
many	TRBV13	TRBD2	TRBJ2-3	TGTGCCAGCAGCGGAGCGGGGTCTAGCACAGATACGCAGTATTTT	CASSGAGSSTDTQYF
.	TRBV7-6	TRBD2	TRBJ2-1	TGTGCCAGCAGCAATCCGGGACTAGATACCAATGAGCAGTTCTTC	CASSNPGLDTNEQFF
many	TRBV24-1	.	TRBJ2-7	TGTGCCACCAGTGTTGGGCAGGCGGCCTCCTACGAGCAGTACTTC	CATSVGQAASYEQYF
many	TRBV24-1	.	TRBJ2-2	TGTGCCACCAGTGCAGGCCGCTACACCGGGGAGCTGTTTTTT	CATSAGRYTGELFF
many	TRBV5-5	TRBD1	TRBJ2-2	TGTGCCAGCAGCGCAGGGACAGCCAGAACCACCGGGGAGCTGTTTTTT	CASSAGTARTTGELFF
many	TRBV6-2/TRBV6-3	.	TRBJ1-1	TGTGCCAGCAGTTACTCGTATCCAGGCGGAGGTCCTGAAGCTTTCTTT	CASSYSYPGGGPEAFF
many	TRBV20-1	TRBD2	TRBJ2-3	TGCAGTGCTAGAGATCTAGCGGGAGGCACAGATACGCAGTATTTT	CSARDLAGGTDTQYF
many	TRBV20-1	TRBD2	TRBJ2-1	TGCAGTGCTAGATATTCTAGCGGGGGCGATGAGCAGTTCTTC	CSARYSSGGDEQFF
many	TRBV20-1	.	TRBJ1-2	TGCAGTGCTAGGAAGCCCAGGGGAATCAACTATGGCTACACCTTC	CSARKPRGINYGYTF
many	TRBV20-1	.	TRBJ1-3	TGCAGTGCTAGAGAACTGATCTCTGGAAACACCATATATTTT	CSARELISGNTIYF
few	TRBV12-3/TRBV12-4	.	TRBJ1-3	TGTGCCAGCAGTTTGTATGGAAAAACCATATATTTT	CASSLYGKTIYF
many	TRBV28	.	TRBJ2-7	TGTGCCAGCAGTTTTCCAGAACGGGCCGAGCAGTACTTC	CASSFPERAEQYF
many	TRBV15	.	TRBJ1-4	TGTGCCACCAGCAGAGACAGGGACGAGGGAGAAAAACTGTTTTTT	CATSRDRDEGEKLFF
many	TRBV29-1	.	TRBJ2-5	TGCAGCGTCCATAGAGGGGGGTGGACCCAGTACTTC	CSVHRGGWTQYF
many	TRBV5-1	.	TRBJ2-3	TGCGCCAGCAGCTTGGTTCCCACCCAGGATACGCAGTATTTT	CASSLVPTQDTQYF
many	TRBV5-1	.	TRBJ2-1	TGCGCCAGCAGCTTGGGCGTCAATGAGCAGTTCTTC	CASSLGVNEQFF
many	TRBV20-1	.	TRBJ2-4	TGCAGTGCTAGGTTAAGCTTGGTGTTC	CSARLSLVF
many	TRBV29-1	.	TRBJ1-2	TGCAGCGTTGAAGGGGGAGGCCACCCCAATGGCTACACCTTC	CSVEGGGHPNGYTF
few	TRBV11-2	.	TRBJ2-3	TGTGCCAGCAGCTTAGGCCTTGTCGGGAGCACAGATACGCAGTATTTT	CASSLGLVGSTDTQYF